This note documents a single T cell receptor (beta chain) sequence. What this receptor recognizes is not known. Per-base quality was not reported, and no clone a single base away is much larger than it. The sample's time point, from its label and the paper: 40 to 45 days after influenza vaccine administration. Germline trimming: 6 bases from V, 1 base from J; junction bases outside gene matches: 11. Its CDR3 holds 18 amino acids, cysteine through phenylalanine. Only CDR3 DNA remains: 54 bases, in frame from the first base. CDR1 and CDR2 are read off the germline V gene as MDHEN and SYDVKM. Receptor libraries were prepared by RT-PCR. TCRdb names Illumina HiSeq 2500 as the instrument used. TCRdb redid the processing of the public reads, applying fastp at Q25 and MiXCR, and retained in-frame beta chains. Rows merge per CDR3 protein into single entries with the most common DNA and genes. This sample gives roughly 570,000 distinct CDR3 sequences in total; roughly 13% of them show up just once. The top ten clones comprise around 13% of the sample.

This entry comes from a study of response to subunit inactivated influenza vaccine (dated by TCRdb to 2017 to 2018). About the study as a whole: Deep quantitative profiling of the T cell receptor repertoire was used in the study to follow responses to a trivalent subunit inactivated influenza vaccine. The paper's findings and limits, for the study overall: The authors proposed that each seasonal influenza vaccination may bring in only a limited number of new T cells.

The clonotype originates from a man aged 45-60 years who received an inactivated influenza vaccine. Donor details come from another sample of the same person, matched by shared clones. In this chain, TRBV28 is recombined with TRBJ2-6, and TRBD1 aligns with 8 junction nucleotides. Specimen: PBMCs from blood, collected 45 days after vaccination. CDR3 loop: CASRAGTGRSSGANVLTF. The nucleotide sequence is TGTGCCAGCAGGGCCGGGACAGGTAGAAGTTCTGGGGCCAACGTCCTGACTTTC.